Listed below are T cell receptor beta chains from one sample, sequenced in a study of blood T cells in healthy people across ages. TCRdb processed the 5' RACE reads anew with MiXCR; each CDR3 protein has one entry. The data contain about a million distinct CDR3 sequences, 51% of them singletons. Sequenced input: blood. The receptors stem from a woman in her sixties or seventies in good health. Each CDR3 is given without its conserved first and last residue. A D gene is named only where the DNA matches it firmly. Clone size is given for some rows only: seen once, a few or many times, or a class if the clone is expanded.

v_call,clone_size,d_call,j_call,cdr3_aa
TRBV20-1,NA,NA,TRBJ2-5,RAYRRGETQY
TRBV7-6,NA,NA,TRBJ2-7,ASSLGPQGFHEQY
TRBV6-5,NA,NA,TRBJ2-7,ASSYSKGSYEQY
TRBV20-1,NA,TRBD2,TRBJ2-5,SAPSGQETQY
TRBV27,NA,NA,TRBJ1-5,ASSKGSDQPQH
TRBV7-6,few,NA,TRBJ1-1,ASSLSELGGEAF
TRBV30,NA,TRBD2,NA,AWSWGEGLAYEQY
TRBV29-1,NA,NA,TRBJ2-7,SVEESQGGEQY
TRBV28,NA,NA,TRBJ2-5,ASNQAETQY
TRBV20-1,few,NA,NA,SANGHRTLYEQY
TRBV29-1,NA,NA,TRBJ2-3,SASGEEGTDTQY
TRBV6-1,NA,NA,TRBJ1-1,ASRAREDDTEAF
TRBV27,once,TRBD2,TRBJ2-7,ASSPLFTSGGILDEQY
TRBV27,NA,NA,TRBJ2-1,ASSATAPGGDEQF
TRBV7-9,NA,NA,NA,ASSLGDEVYEQY
TRBV25-1,NA,TRBD2,TRBJ2-5,AGSDLAGRYNEQY
TRBV12-3/TRBV12-4,many,TRBD1,TRBJ2-5,ASSFPGTDQETQY
TRBV9,NA,NA,TRBJ1-1,ASESNVMETEAF
TRBV6-6,few,TRBD1,TRBJ1-2,ASTRQGFYT
TRBV28,NA,NA,TRBJ2-3,ASSLPGAASGTQY
TRBV4-1,few,TRBD2,NA,ASSRLAGSREQY
TRBV5-6,NA,TRBD2,TRBJ2-1,ASSLASGSNLNEQF
TRBV7-8,NA,TRBD1,TRBJ2-5,ASSRRDSGETQY
TRBV7-9,NA,NA,TRBJ2-1,ASRGWRDNEQF
TRBV3-1,few,TRBD2,TRBJ2-5,ASSQVLAGVETQY
TRBV29-1,NA,NA,TRBJ1-2,SIDGDGYT
TRBV4-1,NA,NA,TRBJ2-1,ASSQGPVAVEQF
TRBV7-9,NA,NA,TRBJ2-1,ASTRKGGSPEDEQF
TRBV20-1,NA,TRBD2,TRBJ2-1,SASGTSVYNEQF
TRBV20-1,NA,NA,TRBJ1-1,SARDSPRAFRSTEAF
TRBV28,NA,NA,TRBJ2-5,ASSTPGAQY
TRBV4-1,once,NA,TRBJ1-2,ASSQGLTSLYGCT
TRBV6-6,once,TRBD1,TRBJ2-1,ASKTGPYVNEQF
TRBV6-6,NA,TRBD1,TRBJ1-2,ASSLRQGALENYGYT
TRBV29-1,few,NA,TRBJ2-1,SVDFLYNEQF
TRBV20-1,NA,NA,TRBJ2-3,SASRGGFTDTQY
TRBV28,NA,NA,TRBJ2-6,ATHRRSGANVLT
TRBV20-1,NA,TRBD1,TRBJ1-2,STRGGPPGQGNYGYT
TRBV7-2,many,NA,TRBJ2-1,ASSQTGSSYNEQF
TRBV30,NA,TRBD2,TRBJ2-3,AWTSGRGDTQY
TRBV7-2,few,NA,TRBJ1-1,ASSVAGKVNTEAF
TRBV7-9,NA,NA,TRBJ2-7,ASSLEWGTHYEQY
TRBV20-1,NA,TRBD2,TRBJ2-5,SATRLAGGPQETQY
TRBV6-2/TRBV6-3,NA,NA,TRBJ2-5,ASSRTGWGGEQY
TRBV4-2,NA,NA,TRBJ2-1,ASSQDLSDGEQF
TRBV7-2,few,NA,TRBJ2-5,ASSSSLSGPAVQY
TRBV15,NA,NA,TRBJ1-6,ATSIDTVGNSPLH
TRBV5-8,NA,TRBD2,TRBJ2-5,ASSLKRGGLQETQY
TRBV7-9,NA,NA,TRBJ1-2,ASSLERGRGYT